This T cell receptor (beta chain) was observed in a study of blood T cell repertoires in COVID-19. Study-wide context: There were acute and convalescent COVID-19 samples, and they came from the United States, Italy and Spain.

Sequencing was performed with immunoSEQ multiplex PCR; in TCRdb, only in-frame clones are kept and a portion is missing. Of roughly 230,000 clones in the sample, 88% were seen once. Sequences were obtained from peripheral blood. This sequence originates from a man between 65 and 85 years old with acute or convalescent COVID-19.

Here the CDR3 reads CASSVGELLHQPQHF. The CDR3 bases are TGTGCCAGCAGCGTAGGTGAACTGTTGCATCAGCCCCAGCATTTT. This chain connects TRBV9 to TRBJ1-5; no clear D gene. Between the trimmed V and J ends, which lost 0 bases and 5 bases, there was a span of 12 bases. The germline V gene encodes CDR1 SGDLS and CDR2 YYNGEE. This CDR3 has 15 amino acids.